This TCR beta chain was identified in a study of T cell responses to AZD1222 COVID-19 vaccine. Notes on the study in general: Recipients of AZD1222 seropositive at baseline numbered only 6 or 7. Nearly half of the spike-specific TCRs reportedly recognize variant regions that carry no mutations. Vaccine-associated CD4 TCRs spanned spike, dominant at 160-218 and 743-854. Donors skewed white British and female; clonal diversity was possibly underestimated.

The CDR3 is 14 residues long. V lost 5 bases and J 2 bases, leaving 13 bases between the germline ends. Germline CDR1 is WSHSY and CDR2 is SAAADI. In regard to this clone: Its antigen is unidentified.

TCRdb keeps only in-frame clones here, not all; method: immunoSEQ multiplex PCR. This table holds more than 50,000 clones, about nine tenths found once. The clonotype originates from an adult who received the AZD1222 COVID-19 vaccine. The rearrangement uses TRBV10-2 and TRBJ2-7; the D gene is possibly TRBD2 (6 bases). The sample consisted of peripheral blood, taken 28 days after the second AZD1222 dose. The CDR3 loop is CASSSLGGAYEQYF. DNA for the CDR3: TGCGCCAGCAGTTCCCTCGGCGGGGCCTACGAGCAGTACTTC.